The clone carrying this TCR beta chain showed up just a few times. The entry originates in a study of blood T cell repertoires in COVID-19. Study at large: Donors in the United States, Italy and Spain gave samples during acute or convalescent COVID-19. T cells, B-cell-depleted T cells, or PBMCs provided the cDNA or gDNA that served as material.

The CDR3 loop spans 16 amino acids. Trimming removed 0 bases from V and 4 bases from J, with 12 bases in between. Per germline, CDR1 LGHNA and CDR2 YSLEER. Sequenced by immunoSEQ multiplex PCR; TCRdb stores in-frame clones only, minus some. The repertoire holds under 150,000 clones, with approximately 90% as singletons. Input material: peripheral blood. This TCR derives from a man between 65 and 80 years old with active COVID-19. The gene calls are TRBV4-3 and TRBJ2-2, with TRBD1 as a possible D gene (6 bases). The CDR3 is CASSQDRGALTGELFF. The CDR3 nucleotides are TGCGCCAGCAGCCAAGACAGGGGAGCCCTCACCGGGGAGCTGTTTTTT.